These 9 T cell receptor beta chains were sequenced from one sample in a study of CD8 T cells in ankylosing spondylitis. Which antigens these TCRs recognize remains unknown. General study results and limits: Among TCR beta sequences, a motif of eight highly homologous variants appeared characteristic of ankylosing spondylitis blood.

MiXCR was run by TCRdb on the 5' RACE reads, yielding one entry per CDR3 protein. In the table there are fewer than 400,000 distinct CDR3 sequences, approximately 8% of which are singletons. The sequenced sample was blood, either unsorted or a sorted T cell fraction (not recorded which). The source of these receptors is a male donor with ankylosing spondylitis.

This clonotype has only a few counts. J is TRBJ2-7 and V is TRBV5-1, with D possibly TRBD2 on 5 matching bases. In germline, CDR1 is SGHRS, CDR2 YFSETQ. The CDR3 length is 13 residues. Trimming took off 4 bases at V and 0 bases at J, with 8 bases between the two ends. CDR3: CASSQGLSYEQYF. CDR3 bases: TGCGCCAGCAGCCAAGGACTCTCCTACGAGCAGTACTTC.

This clonotype was recorded at least ten times. The rearrangement uses TRBV29-1 and TRBJ2-7, with D perhaps matching TRBD2 (6 bases). Trimming cost V 7 bases and J 4 bases, with 11 bases left between them. Germline CDR1 SQVTM, CDR2 ANQGSEA. CDR3 size: 11 residues. The CDR3 loop is CSGGSGYEQYF. The CDR3 DNA follows: TGCAGCGGGGGTAGCGGATACGAGCAGTACTTC.

This clonotype appeared many times. The germline gene is not matched at one end of the junction; a read error may be the cause. The chain is built from TRBV7-7 and TRBJ2-7; either TRBD1 or TRBD2 may fit D (5 bases each). The CDR3 sequence is 14 residues long. Germline loops: CDR1 SSHAT, CDR2 FNYEAQ (reference sequence). CDR3 in DNA: TGTGCTAGCAGCCCTCCGGGACGGGTGGCCGAGCAGTACTTC. This encodes CASSPPGRVAEQYF.

This clonotype came up a few times. This chain connects TRBV5-1 to TRBJ2-7, with a weak D call TRBD1 (5 bases). Between the trimmed V and J ends, which lost 5 bases and 1 base, there was a span of 19 bases. Germline values: CDR1 SGHRS, CDR2 YFSETQ. The CDR3 is made up of 16 amino acids. CDR3 sequence reads: CASSPTVQGLSYEQYF. In nucleotides, the CDR3 is TGCGCCAGCAGTCCAACTGTCCAGGGATTATCCTACGAGCAGTACTTC.

The chain combines TRBV9 with TRBJ2-7; D gene ambiguous. The CDR3 contains 13 residues. CDR1 and CDR2 (germline): SGDLS, YYNGEE. V lost 3 bases and J lost 2, with 9 bases in between. This CDR3 reads CASSAGLTYEQYF. CDR3 DNA: TGTGCCAGCAGCGCCGGGCTAACCTACGAGCAGTACTTC.

The chain carries TRBV6-1 and TRBJ2-3, with D uncertain. This CDR3 comprises 14 residues. Germline-derived CDR1 and CDR2 are MNHNS and SASEGT. Trimming removed 7 bases from V and 0 bases from J, with 11 bases in between. In nucleotides, the CDR3 is TGTGCCAGCACCTTCGGTGAGAGCACAGATACGCAGTATTTT. It codes for CASTFGESTDTQYF.

There are many counts of this clonotype. The chain employs TRBV2 and TRBJ1-1, with TRBD1 matching 7 bases. Trimming at V came to 4 bases and at J to 1 base, leaving 0 bases not matched to a gene. This CDR3 spans 13 amino acids. Germline V lookup: CDR1 SNHLY, CDR2 FYNNEI. The CDR3 DNA reads TGTGCCAGCAGTGGGGACAGGAACACTGAAGCTTTCTTT. Encoded protein: CASSGDRNTEAFF.

In its sample, this clonotype was seen many times. The V call is TRBV30, the J call TRBJ2-7; D tentatively reads TRBD1 or TRBD2 (5 bases each). This CDR3 is 14 amino acids long. Germline values: CDR1 GTSNPN, CDR2 SVGIG (reference sequence). V gave up 0 bases and J gave up 0 bases, with 9 bases separating them. CDR3 region: CAWSVGTVSYEQYF. The CDR3 DNA follows: TGTGCCTGGAGTGTGGGGACGGTCTCCTACGAGCAGTACTTC.

This clonotype was observed many times. The chain uses TRBV6-4 and TRBJ2-1; the D gene could be TRBD1 or TRBD2 (6 bases each). V shed 5 bases and J shed 7 bases, with 18 bases lying between them. Per germline, CDR1 MRHNA and CDR2 SNTAGT. The length of the CDR3 is 15 residues. CDR3 DNA sequence: TGTGCCAGCAGTCTGGGGGGCGAGAGTTTAAATGAGCAGTTCTTC. As protein: CASSLGGESLNEQFF.